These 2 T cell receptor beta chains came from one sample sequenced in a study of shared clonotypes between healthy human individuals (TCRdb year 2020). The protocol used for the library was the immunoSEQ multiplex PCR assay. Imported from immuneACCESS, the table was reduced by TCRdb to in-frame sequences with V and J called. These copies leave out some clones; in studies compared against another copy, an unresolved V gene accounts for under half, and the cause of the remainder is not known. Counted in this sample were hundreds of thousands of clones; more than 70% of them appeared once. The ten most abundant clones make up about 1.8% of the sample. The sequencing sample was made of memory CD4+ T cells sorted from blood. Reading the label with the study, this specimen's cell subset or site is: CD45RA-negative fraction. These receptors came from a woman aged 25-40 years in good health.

CDR3 region: CASSLAQRDEQYF. CDR3 sequence (DNA): TGTGCCAGCAGCTTGGCACAGCGCGACGAGCAGTACTTC. The gene calls are TRBV5-5 and TRBJ2-7; D not resolved. Trimming pared 0 bases from V and 5 bases from J, leaving 9 bases between. This CDR3 comprises 13 residues. The germline V gene has CDR1 SGHKS and CDR2 YYEKEE (reference sequence).

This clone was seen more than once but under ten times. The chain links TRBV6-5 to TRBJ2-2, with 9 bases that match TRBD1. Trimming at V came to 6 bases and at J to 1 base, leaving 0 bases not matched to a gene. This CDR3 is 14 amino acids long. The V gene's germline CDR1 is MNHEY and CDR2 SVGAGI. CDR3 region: CASRGQGNTGELFF. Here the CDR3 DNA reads TGTGCCAGCAGGGGACAGGGGAACACCGGGGAGCTGTTTTTT.